This entry lists 14 T cell receptor beta chains sequenced from one sample in a study of blood T cell repertoires in COVID-19. Assay used: immunoSEQ multiplex PCR; TCRdb lists only in-frame clones, some missing. The sample lists 200,000 to 250,000 clones; roughly 77% were seen once. The sequenced sample consisted of PBMCs or T cells enriched from blood (not recorded which). The receptors shown here come from a man between 35 and 55 years old who had recovered from COVID-19.

This clone was counted only a few times. Other DNA sequences from this sample encode an identical CDR3 as well. The chain links TRBV24-1 to TRBJ1-2, with TRBD1 as a possible D gene (5 bases). Trimming shortened V by 4 bases and J by 2 bases, and 10 bases separated the two germline ends. The CDR3 extends over 14 amino acids. Germline CDR1 KGHDR, CDR2 SFDVKD. The CDR3 here is CATSDGDSNYGYTF. DNA of the CDR3: TGTGCCACCAGTGACGGTGACAGCAACTATGGCTACACCTTC.

This chain connects TRBV2 to TRBJ1-2; TRBD1 is a possible D gene (5 bases). Deletions cut 7 bases from V and 0 bases from J, with 12 bases between. The CDR3 has 14 residues. Germline assignment: CDR1 SNHLY and CDR2 FYNNEI. The CDR3 region is CASKRGLANYGYTF. As DNA, the CDR3 is TGTGCCAGCAAACGGGGGTTAGCTAACTATGGCTACACCTTC. Filled out from reference TRBV2 and TRBJ1-2, the complete variable domain reads EPEVTQTPSHQVTQMGQEVILRCVPISNHLYFYWYRQILGQKVEFLVSFYNNEISEKSEIFDDQFSVERPDGSNFTLKIRSTKLEDSAMYFCASKRGLANYGYTFGSGTRLTVV.

The chain combines TRBV4-1 with TRBJ2-1; no reliable D call. Trimming took 0 bases from V and 4 from J, leaving 13 bases between them. This CDR3 contains 16 residues. The germline gives CDR1 MGHRA, CDR2 YSYEKL. CDR3 DNA sequence: TGCGCCAGCAGCCAAGATGGCGGAAACGGGTACAATGAGCAGTTCTTC. Protein: CASSQDGGNGYNEQFF.

The chain is built from TRBV27 and TRBJ2-6, with a possible D match to TRBD1 (6 bases). Per germline, CDR1 MNHEY and CDR2 SMNVEV (reference sequence). The V and J ends lost 3 bases and 0 bases respectively, with 15 bases between them. The CDR3 consists of 18 residues. CDR3 protein: CASSLGAPGFSGANVLTF. CDR3 nucleotide sequence: TGTGCCAGCAGTTTGGGGGCGCCCGGATTCTCTGGGGCCAACGTCCTGACTTTC. Looking up the rest from reference TRBV27 and TRBJ2-6 gives the full variable domain: EAQVTQNPRYLITVTGKKLTVTCSQNMNHEYMSWYRQDPGLGLRQIYYSMNVEVTDKGDVPEGYKVSRKEKRNFPLILESPSPNQTSLYFCASSLGAPGFSGANVLTFGAGSRLTVL.

The CDR3 nucleotides are TGTGCCAGCAGTTTTTCATCAGGCACCGAAGCTTTCTTT. This translates into CASSFSSGTEAFF. The chain couples TRBV12-3 or TRBV12-4 to TRBJ1-1; no clear D gene. Trimming shortened V by 3 bases and J by 8 bases, and 13 bases separated the two germline ends. This CDR3 region has 13 residues.

This clone was seen more than once but under ten times. V gene TRBV24-1 combines with J gene TRBJ2-2; 8 nucleotides match TRBD2. This CDR3 region has 15 residues. Germline CDR1 is KGHDR and CDR2 is SFDVKD. Trimming at V came to 12 bases and at J to 6 bases, leaving 14 bases not matched to a gene. The CDR3 loop is CASLRGGGRAGELFF. In nucleotides, the CDR3 is TGTGCCTCCCTACGGGGGGGTGGACGGGCCGGGGAGCTGTTTTTT.

This clone was observed a single time. This chain joins TRBV4-1 and TRBJ2-7; TRBD2 agrees at 9 bases. The germline V gene has CDR1 MGHRA and CDR2 YSYEKL. The CDR3 is made up of 13 amino acids. Trimming took 6 bases from V and 6 from J; bases not matched to a gene: 6. The CDR3 DNA reads TGCGCCAGCAGGAGTAGCGGGAGTACCGAGCAGTACTTC. It codes for CASRSSGSTEQYF.

The gene calls are TRBV9 and TRBJ1-1; D is unclear. The V gene lost 4 bases and the J gene lost 0 bases, with 13 bases spanning the gap. CDR3 length equals 15 residues. Germline V gives CDR1 SGDLS, CDR2 YYNGEE. The CDR3 DNA follows: TGTGCCAGCAGCTACAAGGAGGGTATGAACACTGAAGCTTTCTTT. Translating it yields CASSYKEGMNTEAFF.

This clone was detected a few times. The J gene is TRBJ1-2, the V gene TRBV19; 7 bases align to TRBD1. The junction had 7 bases not matched to a gene; V was cut back by 5 bases and J by 4 bases. CDR1 and CDR2 from the germline V gene are LNHDA and SQIVND (reference sequence). This CDR3 contains 14 residues. The CDR3 DNA sequence: TGTGCCAGTAGTGGTGACAGGGATTTCTATGGCTACACCTTC. It translates to CASSGDRDFYGYTF.

This chain joins TRBV5-1 and TRBJ2-7; 7 positions agree with TRBD1. This CDR3 comprises 16 residues. V shed 5 bases and J 3 bases; nucleotides not matched to a gene: 14. Germline assignment: CDR1 SGHRS and CDR2 YFSETQ. CDR3 residues: CASSSDRQGSGYEQYF. CDR3 in DNA: TGCGCCAGCAGTTCCGATAGACAGGGTTCCGGCTACGAGCAGTACTTC.

As regards this clone: This sample includes further DNA sequences coding for the same CDR3. V and J are TRBV18 and TRBJ2-1, with 8 nucleotides matching TRBD1. Germline trimming cut 4 bases from V and 0 bases from J; bases unmatched to any gene: 5. This CDR3 contains 16 residues. Germline V gene lookup returns CDR1 KGHSH and CDR2 LQKENI. CDR3 DNA: TGTGCCAGCTCACTTCGGACAGGGAGCTCCTACAATGAGCAGTTCTTC. Protein: CASSLRTGSSYNEQFF.

The DNA of the CDR3 is TGTGCTAGTGGTACGAACAGGGGTAGGCAGTACTTC. Translated: CASGTNRGRQYF. The V gene is TRBV12-5, the J gene TRBJ2-7, with 7 bases fitting TRBD1. V shed 5 bases and J 9 bases; nucleotides not matched to a gene: 7. The CDR3 loop spans 12 amino acids. In germline, CDR1 is LGHNT, CDR2 FRNRAP.

This clone was seen only once. The chain recombines TRBV12-5 with TRBJ2-3; tentative D call: TRBD1 (6 bases). This CDR3 comprises 13 residues. In germline, CDR1 is LGHNT, CDR2 FRNRAP. V dropped 6 bases and J dropped 4 bases, with 11 bases sitting between them. The CDR3 nucleotides are TGTGCTAGTGGCCAGGCAGGGGCAGATACGCAGTATTTT. It codes for CASGQAGADTQYF.

This chain uses TRBV30 with TRBJ1-2; 7 nucleotides agree with TRBD1. From germline, CDR1 is GTSNPN and CDR2 SVGIG (reference sequence). J was trimmed by 2 bases and V by 3 bases; bases with no gene match: 9. The CDR3 totals 15 residues. In DNA, the CDR3 is TGTGCCTGGAGCCATGCCAGGGGGTGGAACTATGGCTACACCTTC. This sequence encodes CAWSHARGWNYGYTF.